Presented here are 29 T cell receptor beta chains from one specimen sequenced in a study of blood T cell repertoires in COVID-19. TCRdb's copy holds only in-frame clones and misses some; the assay was immunoSEQ multiplex PCR. The data contain around 300,000 clones, 80% to 95% of them singletons. The sample comprised peripheral blood. The source is a woman aged 25 to 39 with COVID-19, enrolled during active disease.

The chain combines TRBV19 with TRBJ2-1, with 9 bases matching TRBD1. The CDR3 loop spans 15 amino acids. Germline V lookup: CDR1 LNHDA, CDR2 SQIVND (reference sequence). After removal of 7 bases from V and 2 bases from J, the junction contained 6 bases not matched to a gene. DNA of the CDR3: TGTGCCAGTAAGTTACAGGGGGCCACCTACAATGAGCAGTTCTTC. It yields the protein CASKLQGATYNEQFF.

The CDR3 region is CASSQREAIYF. The DNA of the CDR3 is TGTGCCAGCAGCCAAAGGGAGGCCATATATTTT. The rearrangement uses TRBV3-1 (or the pseudogene TRBV3-2) and TRBJ1-3; no clear D. Germline CDR1 is LGHDT and CDR2 is YNNKEL (reference sequence). Trimming removed 2 bases from V and 11 bases from J, with 7 bases in between. CDR3 length: 11 amino acids.

This chain uses TRBV5-1 with TRBJ2-2; TRBD2 agrees at 7 bases. The trim removed 4 bases at V and 4 bases at J, leaving 7 bases unmatched. CDR1 and CDR2 (germline): SGHRS, YFSETQ. CDR3 length equals 15 residues. CDR3 bases: TGCGCCAGCAGCCCCGACGGCGGGGGCACCGGGGAGCTGTTTTTT. Translation gives CASSPDGGGTGELFF.

This chain uses TRBV11-2 with TRBJ2-3; weak D call: TRBD2 (6 bases). The CDR3 runs to 16 residues. Germline assignment: CDR1 SGHAT and CDR2 FQNNGV. V was shortened by 6 bases and J by 2 bases, with 18 bases between the two germline ends. This CDR3 is CASSRTGTPYTDTQYF. The CDR3 bases are TGTGCCAGCAGTCGGACCGGGACTCCTTACACAGATACGCAGTATTTT.

For this clone: A much larger clone differs from this one at a single base, so this may be a read error. The rearrangement joins TRBV14 to TRBJ1-1; 10 nucleotides agree with TRBD1. V lost 6 bases to trimming and J lost 5 bases; unmatched junction nucleotides: 6. Germline values: CDR1 SGHDN, CDR2 FVKESK. The CDR3 has 14 residues. The CDR3 region has the DNA TGTGCCAGCAGAGGGGACAGGGGAGGAACTGAAGCTTTCTTT. As protein: CASRGDRGGTEAFF.

The gene calls are TRBV4-2 and TRBJ1-6, with 10 bases lining up with TRBD1. V shed 2 bases, J shed 4 bases, and the junction held 2 bases outside the gene matches. The V gene's germline CDR1 is LGHNA and CDR2 YNFKEQ. There are 16 residues in the CDR3. For the CDR3, the DNA is TGTGCCAGCAGCCAAAGACAGGGGGCATATAATTCACCCCTCCACTTT. It is translated as CASSQRQGAYNSPLHF.

The J gene is TRBJ1-2, the V gene TRBV5-8; weak D call: TRBD1 (6 bases). The CDR3 consists of 13 residues. Trimming left V 4 bases short and J 6 bases short, with 13 bases between. The V gene's germline CDR1 is SGHTS and CDR2 YDEGEE. The CDR3 is CASSGTGWHGYTF. The CDR3 bases are TGTGCCAGCAGCGGAACAGGGTGGCATGGCTACACCTTC.

J is TRBJ2-7 and V is TRBV18, with D perhaps TRBD1 (6 bases). V gave up 2 bases and J gave up 0 bases, with 8 bases separating them. The CDR3 contains 14 residues. Germline V gene sequence: CDR1 KGHSH, CDR2 LQKENI. CDR3 in amino acids: CASSPTGSSYEQYF. DNA for the CDR3: TGTGCCAGCTCACCAACAGGGAGCTCCTACGAGCAGTACTTC.

The chain links TRBV5-1 to TRBJ2-4; TRBD2 might be the D (7 bases). Between the trimmed V and J ends, which lost 7 bases and 8 bases, there was a span of 13 bases. From germline, CDR1 is SGHRS and CDR2 YFSETQ. The length of the CDR3 is 12 residues. DNA for the CDR3: TGCGCCAGCGGACTAGAGGGGGACATTCAGTACTTC. Amino acid sequence: CASGLEGDIQYF. Combining the CDR3 with reference TRBV5-1 and TRBJ2-4 gives the whole variable domain KAGVTQTPRYLIKTRGQQVTLSCSPISGHRSVSWYQQTPGQGLQFLFEYFSETQRNKGNFPGRFSGRQFSNSRSEMNVSTLELGDSALYLCASGLEGDIQYFGAGTRLSVL.

This clone was seen a single time. J is TRBJ1-5 and V is TRBV7-2; D unresolved. Looked up from germline, CDR1 is SGHTA and CDR2 is FQGNSA. The CDR3 runs 12 residues. Trimming cost V 5 bases and J 0 bases, with 2 bases left between them. Here the CDR3 DNA reads TGTGCCAGCAGCCGTAGCAATCAGCCCCAGCATTTT. Encoded protein: CASSRSNQPQHF.

J is TRBJ2-3 and V is TRBV7-9; 8 bases map to TRBD1. The germline CDR1 and CDR2 sequences are SEHNR and FQNEAQ (reference sequence). The CDR3 has 17 residues. After removal of 2 bases from V and 2 bases from J, the junction contained 9 bases not matched to a gene. As DNA, the CDR3 is TGTGCCAGCAGCTTAAGGCAGGGGGCGTTTCACACAGATACGCAGTATTTT. Translating gives CASSLRQGAFHTDTQYF.

This clone was recorded many times. J is TRBJ1-2 and V is TRBV5-4, with D unresolved. This CDR3 contains 15 residues. The germline V and J ends were trimmed by 0 bases and 3 bases, with 12 bases remaining between them. Germline-derived CDR1 and CDR2 are SGHNT and YYREEE (reference sequence). CDR3 coding DNA: TGTGCCAGCAGCTTGGCCAATTTGCGGTACTATGGCTACACCTTC. Translated: CASSLANLRYYGYTF.

V usage is TRBV27 and J usage is TRBJ1-5; no firm D call. V lost 4 bases and J 0 bases, leaving 10 bases between the germline ends. Germline-derived CDR1 and CDR2 are MNHEY and SMNVEV (reference sequence). The CDR3 sequence is 15 residues long. In DNA form, the CDR3 reads TGTGCCAGCAGTTCATTCACCTATAGCAATCAGCCCCAGCATTTT. Translation: CASSSFTYSNQPQHF.

The chain joins TRBV29-1 to TRBJ2-5; D is ambiguous. This CDR3 comprises 13 residues. Looked up from germline, CDR1 is SQVTM and CDR2 is ANQGSEA. The V and J ends lost 4 bases and 5 bases respectively, with 14 bases between them. CDR3: CSVAQVLSETQYF. The CDR3 DNA reads TGCAGCGTTGCCCAGGTACTCTCGGAGACCCAGTACTTC.

The chain joins TRBV2 to TRBJ1-4, with a possible D match to TRBD1 (5 bases). Germline CDR1 is SNHLY and CDR2 is FYNNEI. The CDR3 contains 12 residues. V was trimmed by 7 bases and J by 8 bases, leaving 11 bases between them. CDR3 DNA: TGTGCCAGCATGGGGGAGGGAGAAAAACTGTTTTTT. Its translation: CASMGEGEKLFF.

This chain uses TRBV9 with TRBJ2-7; TRBD1 matches 8 bases. The CDR3 totals 14 residues. J lost 5 bases, V lost 4 bases, and 8 bases had no gene match. The germline V gene has CDR1 SGDLS and CDR2 YYNGEE. CDR3 in DNA: TGTGCCAGCAGCCATCACAGGGGGAACGACGAGCAGTACTTC. It encodes CASSHHRGNDEQYF. Complete variable domain (other parts from reference TRBV9 and TRBJ2-7): DSGVTQTPKHLITATGQRVTLRCSPRSGDLSVYWYQQSLDQGLQFLIQYYNGEERAKGNILERFSAQQFPDLHSELNLSSLELGDSALYFCASSHHRGNDEQYFGPGTRLTVT.

The chain couples TRBV3-1 (or the pseudogene TRBV3-2) to TRBJ2-1, with D perhaps matching TRBD2 (6 bases). CDR1 and CDR2 (germline): LGHDT, YNNKEL (reference sequence). V was cut by 3 bases and J by 7 bases, with 16 bases left in between. This CDR3 is 15 amino acids long. The CDR3 region is CASSQAYGSWNEQFF. As DNA, the CDR3 is TGTGCCAGCAGCCAGGCCTACGGGAGTTGGAATGAGCAGTTCTTC.

The CDR3 nucleotides read TGTGCCAGCAGCTCAGATCGGACAGGCTCCTACGAGCAGTACTTC. This codes for CASSSDRTGSYEQYF. The V gene is TRBV13, the J gene TRBJ2-7; 7 nucleotides agree with TRBD1. Unmatched junction bases numbered 6, after V lost 4 bases and J lost 0 bases. The CDR3 extends over 15 amino acids. Germline assignment: CDR1 PRHDT and CDR2 FYEKMQ (reference sequence). Full variable domain (outside the CDR3, taken from reference TRBV13 and TRBJ2-7): AAGVIQSPRHLIKEKRETATLKCYPIPRHDTVYWYQQGPGQDPQFLISFYEKMQSDKGSIPDRFSAQQFSDYHSELNMSSLELGDSALYFCASSSDRTGSYEQYFGPGTRLTVT.

The rearrangement links TRBV3-1 (or the pseudogene TRBV3-2) to TRBJ1-1, with D perhaps TRBD1 (5 bases). Germline CDR1 reads LGHDT; CDR2 reads YNNKEL (reference sequence). This CDR3 has 13 residues. V lost 3 bases and J 5 bases, leaving 10 bases between the germline ends. CDR3 sequence (DNA): TGTGCCAGCAGCCAGACAGTCGGGACTGAAGCTTTCTTT. It codes for CASSQTVGTEAFF.

The chain recombines TRBV18 with TRBJ2-1, with 7 nucleotides matching TRBD1. This CDR3 comprises 18 residues. CDR1 and CDR2 (germline): KGHSH, LQKENI. V lost 0 bases, J lost 0 bases, and 8 bases stayed unmatched. The CDR3 is CASSPPRQGLSSYNEQFF. For the CDR3, the DNA is TGTGCCAGCTCACCACCGAGACAGGGCCTCAGCTCCTACAATGAGCAGTTCTTC. Complete variable domain (other parts from reference TRBV18 and TRBJ2-1): NAGVMQNPRHLVRRRGQEARLRCSPMKGHSHVYWYRQLPEEGLKFMVYLQKENIIDESGMPKERFSAEFPKEGPSILRIQQVVRGDSAAYFCASSPPRQGLSSYNEQFFGPGTRLTVL.

The chain couples TRBV5-1 to TRBJ1-1; D is uncertain. CDR1 is SGHRS, CDR2 YFSETQ, per germline. Deletions cut 3 bases from V and 2 bases from J, with 11 bases between. This CDR3 has 14 residues. CDR3 nucleotides: TGCGCCAGCAGCTCGGACGGGATCAACACTGAAGCTTTCTTT. Amino acid sequence: CASSSDGINTEAFF.

The chain joins TRBV19 to TRBJ1-5, with 8 bases matching TRBD1. This CDR3 region has 19 residues. CDR1 and CDR2 (germline): LNHDA, SQIVND (reference sequence). The junction had 14 bases not matched to a gene; V was cut back by 0 bases and J by 4 bases. The CDR3 reads CASSIDSRQGQLGNQPQHF. CDR3 coding DNA: TGTGCCAGTAGTATAGATAGTCGACAGGGGCAATTGGGTAATCAGCCCCAGCATTTT.

The V call is TRBV29-1, the J call TRBJ1-1; maybe TRBD1 (5 bases). Per the germline V gene, CDR1 is SQVTM and CDR2 is ANQGSEA. This CDR3 contains 12 residues. Between the trimmed V and J ends, which lost 7 bases and 3 bases, there was a span of 12 bases. The CDR3 region is CSAGRGDTEAFF. The CDR3 nucleotides are TGCAGCGCTGGGCGGGGGGACACTGAAGCTTTCTTT.

The V and J genes are TRBV7-9 and TRBJ2-7; 9 bases agree with TRBD1. The CDR3 totals 16 residues. Trimming removed 1 base from V and 0 bases from J; junction bases left unmatched: 4. CDR1 and CDR2 from the germline V gene are SEHNR and FQNEAQ (reference sequence). CDR3 residues: CASSLGRTGASYEQYF. In DNA form, the CDR3 reads TGTGCCAGCAGCTTAGGACGGACAGGGGCCTCCTACGAGCAGTACTTC.

This clone was seen only a few times. V is TRBV5-1 and J is TRBJ1-3; D ambiguous. V dropped 0 bases and J dropped 2 bases, with 9 bases sitting between them. The length of the CDR3 is 15 residues. The germline CDR1 and CDR2 sequences are SGHRS and YFSETQ. CDR3 DNA sequence: TGCGCCAGCAGCTTGGACAGCAAGACTGGAAACACCATATATTTT. As protein: CASSLDSKTGNTIYF.

This clone was detected only a few times. The gene calls are TRBV21-1 and TRBJ2-7; the DNA was not used to check the table's D call, TRBD1. TRBV21-1 is annotated as a pseudogene. This CDR3 has 14 amino acids. The CDR3 DNA is TGTGCCAGCAGCAATCGGAGACAGTCCTACGAGCAGTACTTC. Translating it yields CASSNRRQSYEQYF.

In DNA, the CDR3 is TGTGCCAGTCGGGGACTAGCGATGAACACCGGGGAGCTGTTTTTT. It specifies CASRGLAMNTGELFF. V and J are TRBV19 and TRBJ2-2; 10 nucleotides line up with TRBD2. The CDR3 has 15 amino acids. Germline V CDR1 and CDR2: LNHDA, SQIVND (reference sequence). J lost 1 base, V lost 8 bases, and 4 bases had no gene match.

The chain employs TRBV7-3 and TRBJ2-2, with D perhaps TRBD1 (5 bases). This CDR3 spans 14 amino acids. The germline V and J ends were trimmed by 5 bases and 5 bases, with 12 bases remaining between them. The germline V gene encodes CDR1 SGHTA and CDR2 FQGTGA. The CDR3 nucleotides are TGTGCCAGCAGCCCAATGGGGCGGACCGGGGAGCTGTTTTTT. As protein: CASSPMGRTGELFF.

The chain combines TRBV27 with TRBJ1-6, with TRBD1 as a possible D gene (5 bases). Germline CDR1 reads MNHEY; CDR2 reads SMNVEV (reference sequence). The CDR3 loop spans 14 amino acids. The V end lost 3 bases, the J end lost 10 bases, and 13 bases lay between the germline ends. CDR3 protein: CASSLGPGGSPLHF. The CDR3 nucleotides are TGTGCCAGCAGTTTGGGGCCGGGGGGGTCACCCCTCCACTTT.